The rows below give T cell receptor beta chains drawn from one sample of a study of T cell responses to AZD1222 COVID-19 vaccine. Some clones are missing from TCRdb's copy, which holds only in-frame ones; the method was immunoSEQ multiplex PCR. The sample lists around 150,000 clones; 90% to 95% were seen once. The source material was peripheral blood, sampled on day 0 of MenACWY control vaccination. The source is an adult in good health. The CDR3 runs from the conserved cysteine through the conserved F or W. The order of the fields is clone size, J gene, D gene, V gene, CDR3 protein, CDR3 DNA. The D gene is left open where the match is weak. Expanded clones get a size class; other rows say once, few or many, or leave the size out.

abundance: .
j_gene: TRBJ2-5
d_gene: .
v_gene: TRBV3-1/TRBV3-2
CDR3aa: CASRVRGVGTQYF
CDR3nt: TGTGCCAGCAGGGTTAGGGGTGTAGGGACCCAGTACTTC

abundance: .
j_gene: TRBJ1-2
d_gene: .
v_gene: TRBV3-1/TRBV3-2
CDR3aa: CASSLGPLRGGYTF
CDR3nt: TGTGCCAGCAGCCTCGGTCCATTACGTGGGGGCTACACCTTC

abundance: .
j_gene: TRBJ2-1
d_gene: TRBD1
v_gene: TRBV15
CDR3aa: CATSRVGTGINEQFF
CDR3nt: TGTGCCACCAGCAGGGTCGGGACAGGGATCAATGAGCAGTTCTTC

abundance: .
j_gene: TRBJ1-4
d_gene: TRBD1
v_gene: TRBV19
CDR3aa: CASSGQGAPANEKLFF
CDR3nt: TGTGCCAGTAGTGGGCAGGGGGCGCCGGCTAATGAAAAACTGTTTTTT

abundance: .
j_gene: TRBJ2-7
d_gene: TRBD1
v_gene: TRBV3-1/TRBV3-2
CDR3aa: CASSPGQGRNEQYF
CDR3nt: TGTGCCAGCAGCCCGGGACAGGGGCGGAACGAGCAGTACTTC

abundance: .
j_gene: TRBJ2-1
d_gene: TRBD1
v_gene: TRBV7-2
CDR3aa: CASSSTGGNEQFF
CDR3nt: TGTGCCAGCAGCTCTACAGGGGGCAATGAGCAGTTCTTC

abundance: .
j_gene: TRBJ1-1
d_gene: .
v_gene: TRBV19
CDR3aa: CASSIWGGNTEAFF
CDR3nt: TGTGCCAGTAGTATTTGGGGGGGAAACACTGAAGCTTTCTTT

abundance: .
j_gene: TRBJ2-5
d_gene: .
v_gene: TRBV5-1
CDR3aa: CASSLIEAGGETQYF
CDR3nt: TGCGCCAGCAGCCTGATTGAGGCGGGCGGAGAGACCCAGTACTTC

abundance: .
j_gene: TRBJ1-4
d_gene: .
v_gene: TRBV7-9
CDR3aa: CASSQHGGVNEKLFF
CDR3nt: TGTGCCAGCAGCCAGCACGGCGGGGTTAATGAAAAACTGTTTTTT

abundance: .
j_gene: TRBJ2-2
d_gene: TRBD1
v_gene: TRBV4-2
CDR3aa: CASSLTGGDTGELFF
CDR3nt: TGTGCCAGCAGCCTTACAGGGGGCGACACCGGGGAGCTGTTTTTT

abundance: .
j_gene: TRBJ2-1
d_gene: .
v_gene: TRBV27
CDR3aa: CASSLMMSVATQFF
CDR3nt: TGTGCCAGCAGTTTAATGATGTCTGTGGCTACCCAGTTCTTC

abundance: .
j_gene: TRBJ2-7
d_gene: .
v_gene: TRBV5-4
CDR3aa: CASSLGTDASRYF
CDR3nt: TGTGCCAGCAGTCTCGGGACGGACGCTAGTAGGTACTTC

abundance: .
j_gene: TRBJ1-5
d_gene: .
v_gene: TRBV19
CDR3aa: CASSITLWRQGSSWAHQPQHF
CDR3nt: TGTGCCAGTAGTATAACCCTGTGGCGGCAGGGGAGTTCGTGGGCCCATCAGCCCCAGCATTTT

abundance: .
j_gene: TRBJ2-3
d_gene: .
v_gene: TRBV5-1
CDR3aa: CASSLGSAVSNTQYF
CDR3nt: TGCGCCAGCAGCTTGGGGTCTGCGGTGTCAAATACGCAGTATTTT

abundance: few
j_gene: TRBJ1-6
d_gene: .
v_gene: TRBV6-1
CDR3aa: CASSEDRDSYNSPLHF
CDR3nt: TGTGCCAGCAGTGAAGATCGGGACTCCTATAATTCACCCCTCCACTTT

abundance: .
j_gene: TRBJ1-6
d_gene: .
v_gene: TRBV10-3
CDR3aa: CAIRSTVDNSPLHF
CDR3nt: TGTGCCATCAGGTCGACGGTTGATAATTCACCCCTCCACTTT

abundance: .
j_gene: TRBJ2-7
d_gene: .
v_gene: TRBV3-1/TRBV3-2
CDR3aa: CASSQDASTYEQYF
CDR3nt: TGTGCCAGCAGCCAAGATGCCTCCACCTACGAGCAGTACTTC

abundance: .
j_gene: TRBJ2-7
d_gene: .
v_gene: TRBV29-1
CDR3aa: CSVGRDQYEQYF
CDR3nt: TGCAGCGTTGGCCGAGACCAATACGAGCAGTACTTC

abundance: .
j_gene: TRBJ1-3
d_gene: .
v_gene: TRBV2
CDR3aa: CASLTVSGNTIYF
CDR3nt: TGTGCCAGCTTAACGGTGTCTGGAAACACCATATATTTT

abundance: .
j_gene: TRBJ2-1
d_gene: TRBD2
v_gene: TRBV13
CDR3aa: CASSLFRASGSSYNEQFF
CDR3nt: TGTGCCAGCAGCTTATTTAGGGCTAGCGGGAGCTCCTACAATGAGCAGTTCTTC

abundance: .
j_gene: TRBJ2-7
d_gene: .
v_gene: TRBV15
CDR3aa: CATRASQGPSYEQYF
CDR3nt: TGTGCCACCCGGGCGTCGCAGGGACCTTCCTACGAGCAGTACTTC

abundance: .
j_gene: TRBJ1-2
d_gene: .
v_gene: TRBV7-8
CDR3aa: CASSPTGEQYGYTF
CDR3nt: TGTGCCAGCAGCCCCACCGGGGAACAATATGGCTACACCTTC

abundance: .
j_gene: TRBJ2-3
d_gene: TRBD2
v_gene: TRBV2
CDR3aa: CASMLAGADTQYF
CDR3nt: TGTGCCAGCATGTTAGCGGGAGCGGATACGCAGTATTTT

abundance: .
j_gene: TRBJ1-1
d_gene: .
v_gene: TRBV7-8
CDR3aa: CASSLGQNTEAFF
CDR3nt: TGTGCCAGCAGCTTAGGACAGAACACTGAAGCTTTCTTT

abundance: .
j_gene: TRBJ2-1
d_gene: .
v_gene: TRBV6-1
CDR3aa: CASSEYYGYNEQFF
CDR3nt: TGTGCCAGCAGTGAATACTATGGCTACAATGAGCAGTTCTTC

abundance: once
j_gene: TRBJ2-3
d_gene: .
v_gene: TRBV5-4
CDR3aa: CASSPPGPTDTQYF
CDR3nt: TGTGCCAGCAGCCCTCCGGGGCCCACAGATACGCAGTATTTT

abundance: .
j_gene: TRBJ1-2
d_gene: .
v_gene: TRBV5-1
CDR3aa: CASSPGTRNYGYTF
CDR3nt: TGCGCCAGCAGCCCTGGGACGCGGAATTATGGCTACACCTTC

abundance: .
j_gene: TRBJ2-7
d_gene: .
v_gene: TRBV5-1
CDR3aa: CASSLPSDYEQYF
CDR3nt: TGCGCCAGCAGCTTGCCATCCGACTACGAGCAGTACTTC

abundance: .
j_gene: TRBJ1-1
d_gene: .
v_gene: TRBV11-2
CDR3aa: CASSSPGGLEAFF
CDR3nt: TGTGCCAGCAGCAGCCCCGGGGGCCTTGAAGCTTTCTTT

abundance: .
j_gene: TRBJ1-2
d_gene: .
v_gene: TRBV18
CDR3aa: CASSPRTDGYTF
CDR3nt: TGTGCCAGCTCACCACGGACGGATGGCTACACCTTC

abundance: .
j_gene: TRBJ1-1
d_gene: .
v_gene: TRBV12-5
CDR3aa: CASGFRSPEAFF
CDR3nt: TGTGCTAGTGGTTTCAGGTCCCCTGAAGCTTTCTTT

abundance: .
j_gene: TRBJ2-7
d_gene: TRBD2
v_gene: TRBV4-2
CDR3aa: CASSQEVASGREQYF
CDR3nt: TGTGCCAGCAGCCAAGAGGTGGCTAGCGGGAGGGAGCAGTACTTC

abundance: .
j_gene: TRBJ2-7
d_gene: TRBD2
v_gene: TRBV11-3
CDR3aa: CASSLETSGAYEQYF
CDR3nt: TGTGCCAGCAGCTTAGAGACTAGCGGGGCCTACGAGCAGTACTTC

abundance: once
j_gene: TRBJ2-2
d_gene: TRBD1
v_gene: TRBV3-1/TRBV3-2
CDR3aa: CASRQRTGTGELFF
CDR3nt: TGTGCCAGCAGACAACGGACAGGAACCGGGGAGCTGTTTTTT

abundance: .
j_gene: TRBJ2-7
d_gene: TRBD2
v_gene: TRBV20-1
CDR3aa: CSASGLAGTLGYEQYF
CDR3nt: TGCAGTGCTAGTGGCCTAGCGGGAACCCTCGGCTACGAGCAGTACTTC

abundance: .
j_gene: TRBJ1-5
d_gene: .
v_gene: TRBV19
CDR3aa: CASSSSGTANQPQHF
CDR3nt: TGTGCCAGTAGTAGCTCCGGGACCGCAAATCAGCCCCAGCATTTT

abundance: .
j_gene: TRBJ2-5
d_gene: TRBD2
v_gene: TRBV18
CDR3aa: CASSAAPAGVWTQYF
CDR3nt: TGTGCCAGCTCAGCCGCACCAGCGGGAGTTTGGACCCAGTACTTC

abundance: .
j_gene: TRBJ2-6
d_gene: .
v_gene: TRBV18
CDR3aa: CASSPRSSGANVLTF
CDR3nt: TGTGCCAGCTCACCGCGTAGCTCTGGGGCCAACGTCCTGACTTTC

abundance: .
j_gene: TRBJ2-3
d_gene: TRBD1
v_gene: TRBV27
CDR3aa: CASSAPGTGKSTDTQYF
CDR3nt: TGTGCCAGCAGTGCCCCCGGGACAGGGAAAAGCACAGATACGCAGTATTTT

abundance: .
j_gene: TRBJ2-7
d_gene: TRBD1
v_gene: TRBV2
CDR3aa: CASSRWGQGAEEQYF
CDR3nt: TGTGCCAGCAGCCGCTGGGGACAGGGGGCCGAGGAGCAGTACTTC

abundance: .
j_gene: TRBJ2-7
d_gene: TRBD2
v_gene: TRBV11-2
CDR3aa: CASTLGTSGLGVYEQYF
CDR3nt: TGTGCCAGCACCTTGGGGACTAGCGGGTTGGGGGTCTACGAGCAGTACTTC

abundance: once
j_gene: TRBJ1-6
d_gene: .
v_gene: TRBV7-9
CDR3aa: CASSSGGAYNSPLHF
CDR3nt: TGTGCCAGCAGCTCAGGAGGCGCCTATAATTCACCCCTCCACTTT

abundance: .
j_gene: TRBJ2-2
d_gene: .
v_gene: TRBV28
CDR3aa: CASRREELFF
CDR3nt: TGTGCCAGTCGACGGGAGGAGCTGTTTTTT

abundance: .
j_gene: TRBJ2-1
d_gene: .
v_gene: TRBV27
CDR3aa: CASSLRAGFSYNEQFF
CDR3nt: TGTGCCAGCAGTTTACGGGCGGGGTTCTCCTACAATGAGCAGTTCTTC

abundance: .
j_gene: TRBJ1-2
d_gene: TRBD1
v_gene: TRBV9
CDR3aa: CASSVRTGSGYTF
CDR3nt: TGTGCCAGCAGCGTAAGGACAGGATCTGGCTACACCTTC